This paragraph reports one T cell receptor beta chain. This entry belongs to a study of preoperative IRX-2 immunotherapy in early breast cancer. V was cut by 6 bases and J by 2 bases, with 12 bases left in between. Germline V lookup: CDR1 SQVTM, CDR2 ANQGSEA. The CDR3 sequence is 13 residues long. Treatment described: preoperative locoregional IRX-2 cytokine immunotherapy. Samples came from a phase Ib trial of preoperative locoregional IRX-2 cytokine immunotherapy. Measured with immunoSEQ multiplex PCR; TCRdb has only the in-frame clones, and not every one. The table lists roughly 99,000 clones, 75% to 90% of them singletons.

This TCR was sampled from a human donor with breast cancer. Source: tumor tissue, taken after IRX-2 immunotherapy. This sequence joins TRBV29-1 and TRBJ2-3, with D unclear. The CDR3 DNA reads TGCAGCGTAGACGATGAGGTCACAGATACGCAGTATTTT. This translates into CSVDDEVTDTQYF.